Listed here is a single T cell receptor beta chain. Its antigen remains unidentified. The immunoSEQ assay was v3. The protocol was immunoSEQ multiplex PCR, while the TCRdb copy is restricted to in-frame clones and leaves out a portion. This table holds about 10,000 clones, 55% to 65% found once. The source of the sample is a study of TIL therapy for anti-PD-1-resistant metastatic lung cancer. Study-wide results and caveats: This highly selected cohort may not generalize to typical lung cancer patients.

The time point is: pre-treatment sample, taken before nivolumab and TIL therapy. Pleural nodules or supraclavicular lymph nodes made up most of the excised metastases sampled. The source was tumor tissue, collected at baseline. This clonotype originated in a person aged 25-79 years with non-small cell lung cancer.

The CDR3 sequence is CASSASGARETQYF. DNA for the CDR3: TGTGCCAGCAGCGCTAGCGGGGCTAGAGAGACCCAGTACTTC. This chain connects TRBV5-4 to TRBJ2-5; 9 positions match TRBD2. Per the germline V gene, CDR1 is SGHNT and CDR2 is YYREEE (reference sequence). Trimming cost V 4 bases and J 4 bases; bases outside gene matches: 5. The CDR3 has 14 residues.